Shown below are 32 T cell receptor beta chains from a single sample sequenced in a study of blood T cell repertoires in COVID-19. The table came from immunoSEQ multiplex PCR; TCRdb's copy has only in-frame clones and leaves some out. The table shows about 88,000 clones, with roughly 90% occurring only once. The sequenced sample consisted of peripheral blood. The receptors originated from a man aged 60 to 69 with acute or convalescent COVID-19.

V usage is TRBV24-1 and J usage is TRBJ2-3; 9 nucleotides align to TRBD2. The CDR3 is 16 residues long. Germline assignment: CDR1 KGHDR and CDR2 SFDVKD. V lost 5 bases and J lost 2; bases outside the gene matches: 7. CDR3 in DNA: TGTGCCACCAGTGTGCGGACTAGCGATTCCACAGATACGCAGTATTTT. Translation gives CATSVRTSDSTDTQYF.

This clone was seen only a few times. This chain joins TRBV3-1 (or the pseudogene TRBV3-2) and TRBJ1-2; D possibly corresponds to TRBD1 (6 bases). Germline V gives CDR1 LGHDT, CDR2 YNNKEL (reference sequence). CDR3 length: 11 residues. The germline V and J ends were trimmed by 6 bases and 6 bases, with 8 bases remaining between them. CDR3: CASRSGDGYTF. The CDR3 DNA follows: TGTGCCAGCAGATCAGGGGATGGCTACACCTTC.

The chain joins TRBV20-1 to TRBJ1-1; D call uncertain. Trimming removed 3 bases at V and 4 bases at J, with 9 bases between. There are 12 residues in the CDR3. Germline values: CDR1 DFQATT, CDR2 SNEGSKA (reference sequence). The CDR3 nucleotides read TGCAGTGCTAGTTGGAGGCGCACTGAAGCTTTCTTT. Its protein product is CSASWRRTEAFF.

V and J are TRBV7-8 and TRBJ2-2; 8 bases align to TRBD2. Trimming cost V 5 bases and J 4 bases; bases outside gene matches: 6. This CDR3 region has 15 residues. Germline values: CDR1 SGHVS, CDR2 FQNEAQ. The CDR3 spells CASSPPGGGTGELFF. CDR3 bases: TGTGCCAGCAGCCCCCCGGGAGGGGGCACCGGGGAGCTGTTTTTT.

The gene calls are TRBV9 and TRBJ1-1; D is undetermined. The germline V and J ends were trimmed by 2 bases and 0 bases, with 17 bases remaining between them. CDR1 and CDR2 from the germline V gene are SGDLS and YYNGEE. This CDR3 has 17 amino acids. The CDR3, as DNA: TGTGCCAGCAGCGTCGGTAGTAATCCCCCCGTGAACACTGAAGCTTTCTTT. Protein: CASSVGSNPPVNTEAFF.

CDR3 nucleotides: TGCGCCAGCGGCCCTGACAGTTACACTGAAGCTTTCTTT. Protein: CASGPDSYTEAFF. The chain uses TRBV5-1 and TRBJ1-1; the D gene is possibly TRBD1 (5 bases). V lost 7 bases and J 3 bases, leaving 13 bases between the germline ends. CDR1 and CDR2 (germline): SGHRS, YFSETQ. The CDR3 contains 13 residues. The full variable domain, in which reference TRBV5-1 and TRBJ1-1 provide the parts outside the CDR3, is KAGVTQTPRYLIKTRGQQVTLSCSPISGHRSVSWYQQTPGQGLQFLFEYFSETQRNKGNFPGRFSGRQFSNSRSEMNVSTLELGDSALYLCASGPDSYTEAFFGQGTRLTVV.

The V call is TRBV23-1, the J call TRBJ1-6, with TRBD1 matching over 9 bases. TRBV23-1 is treated as an ORF (open reading frame) with a function not yet certain. The CDR3 runs to 18 residues. Germline trimming cut 7 bases from V and 3 bases from J; bases unmatched to any gene: 13. The chain's CDR3 is CASTQGRQGVSYNSPLHF. For the CDR3, the DNA is TGCGCCAGCACCCAGGGCAGACAGGGGGTTAGCTATAATTCACCCCTCCACTTT.

The chain couples TRBV10-3 to TRBJ2-1; 8 bases are a match to TRBD2. CDR3 length equals 16 residues. Unmatched junction bases numbered 9, after V lost 2 bases and J lost 6 bases. From germline, CDR1 is ENHRY and CDR2 SYGVKD. The CDR3 DNA reads as TGTGCCATCAGTGAGGAAGAGGGACTAGGTGTCAATGAGCAGTTCTTC. Translated: CAISEEEGLGVNEQFF.

V and J are TRBV14 and TRBJ2-3, with TRBD2 identical over 8 bases. J lost 1 base, V lost 1 base, and 4 bases had no gene match. In germline, CDR1 is SGHDN, CDR2 FVKESK. The CDR3 is made up of 16 amino acids. CDR3 residues: CASSQGTSPGTDTQYF. CDR3 in DNA: TGTGCCAGCAGCCAAGGGACTAGCCCTGGCACAGATACGCAGTATTTT.

This sequence joins TRBV12-3 or TRBV12-4 and TRBJ1-1; D remains unclear. The CDR3 runs to 13 residues. V was cut by 11 bases and J by 5 bases, with 18 bases left in between. Here the CDR3 DNA reads TGTGCCGGCCGAGCAGCCCCGGGGACTGAAGCTTTCTTT. The encoded protein is CAGRAAPGTEAFF.

V usage is TRBV12-3 or TRBV12-4 and J usage is TRBJ1-2; TRBD1 matches at 7 bases. V trimming: 2 bases; J trimming: 5 bases; junction bases outside the gene matches: 2. The CDR3 length is 13 residues. CDR3 bases: TGTGCCAGCAGTTTAACAGGGGCTTATGGCTACACCTTC. Protein product: CASSLTGAYGYTF.

The J gene is TRBJ2-7, the V gene TRBV9; TRBD2 matches at 11 bases. V was pared by 4 bases and J by 7 bases, with 7 bases of the junction left unmatched. The CDR3 consists of 14 residues. CDR1 is SGDLS, CDR2 YYNGEE, per germline. Here the CDR3 DNA reads TGTGCCAGCAGCCGGACTAGCGGGCCGGGGGAGCAGTACTTC. Protein: CASSRTSGPGEQYF.

This clone has just a few counts. The rearrangement joins TRBV25-1 to TRBJ2-7; D is possibly TRBD2 (5 bases). The CDR3 is 14 amino acids. V dropped 1 base and J dropped 3 bases, with 10 bases sitting between them. Germline assignment: CDR1 MGHDK and CDR2 SYGVNS. The CDR3 sequence: CASSEFGDGYEQYF. The CDR3 nucleotides read TGTGCCAGCAGTGAATTCGGGGATGGCTACGAGCAGTACTTC.

The J gene is TRBJ2-7, the V gene TRBV29-1; D might be TRBD1 (5 bases). This CDR3 spans 13 amino acids. Germline-derived CDR1 and CDR2 are SQVTM and ANQGSEA. Trimming shortened V by 4 bases and J by 3 bases, and 13 bases separated the two germline ends. The CDR3 region is CSVVGQGHYEQYF. Here the CDR3 DNA reads TGCAGCGTTGTAGGGCAGGGCCACTACGAGCAGTACTTC.

This chain uses TRBV6-5 with TRBJ1-5, with TRBD1 identical over 8 bases. Trimming took 7 bases from V and 4 from J; bases not matched to a gene: 9. This CDR3 region has 15 residues. From germline, CDR1 is MNHEY and CDR2 SVGAGI. The CDR3 is CASKDTGGSNQPQHF. Here the CDR3 DNA reads TGTGCCAGCAAAGATACAGGGGGTAGTAATCAGCCCCAGCATTTT.

The chain employs TRBV30 and TRBJ2-7, with D tentatively TRBD2 (5 bases). The CDR3 spans 12 residues. With 5 bases removed from V and 5 bases from J, the gap between germline ends came to 13 bases. Germline assignment: CDR1 GTSNPN and CDR2 SVGIG (reference sequence). CDR3 region: CAWAGDSDEQYF. CDR3 in DNA: TGTGCCTGGGCCGGGGATTCCGACGAGCAGTACTTC.

This sequence joins TRBV29-1 and TRBJ2-3; 7 nucleotides match TRBD2. From germline, CDR1 is SQVTM and CDR2 ANQGSEA. V dropped 0 bases and J dropped 1; count of bases not matched to a gene: 10. The CDR3 spans 17 residues. CDR3 nucleotide sequence: TGCAGCGTTGAAGAGGGGGGGAGGACCTACGGCACAGATACGCAGTATTTT. As protein: CSVEEGGRTYGTDTQYF.

J is TRBJ2-3 and V is TRBV6-2 or TRBV6-3; 15 bases map to TRBD2. J was trimmed by 2 bases and V by 2 bases; bases with no gene match: 5. CDR1 and CDR2 from the germline V gene are MNHEY and SVGEGT. The CDR3 runs to 18 residues. The CDR3 is CASSYAGLAGGNTDTQYF. The DNA of the CDR3 is TGTGCCAGCAGTTACGCGGGACTAGCGGGAGGAAACACAGATACGCAGTATTTT.

The chain employs TRBV5-5 and TRBJ2-3; tentative D call: TRBD1 (6 bases). The germline CDR1 and CDR2 sequences are SGHKS and YYEKEE (reference sequence). The CDR3 has 14 amino acids. Trimming removed 3 bases from V and 5 bases from J, with 13 bases in between. DNA of the CDR3: TGTGCCAGCAGCTCGGGACAATTCGGAGATACGCAGTATTTT. Encoded protein: CASSSGQFGDTQYF.

The chain combines TRBV28 with TRBJ1-1; the D gene is possibly TRBD1 (5 bases). The V end lost 7 bases, the J end lost 0 bases, and 12 bases lay between the germline ends. The germline CDR1 and CDR2 sequences are MDHEN and SYDVKM. The CDR3 covers 14 residues. The CDR3 DNA follows: TGTGCCAGCAACGGAGGGGCCATGAACACTGAAGCTTTCTTT. Encoded protein: CASNGGAMNTEAFF. The entire variable domain, with the rest obtained from reference TRBV28 and TRBJ1-1, is as follows: DVKVTQSSRYLVKRTGEKVFLECVQDMDHENMFWYRQDPGLGLRLIYFSYDVKMKEKGDIPEGYSVSREKKERFSLILESASTNQTSMYLCASNGGAMNTEAFFGQGTRLTVV.

This chain joins TRBV7-2 and TRBJ1-5; D may be TRBD1 (5 bases). Germline values: CDR1 SGHTA, CDR2 FQGNSA. Between the trimmed V and J ends, which lost 1 base and 1 base, there was a span of 5 bases. The CDR3 runs to 14 residues. The DNA for the CDR3 is TGTGCCAGCAGCTTAGACAGGAGCAATCAGCCCCAGCATTTT. This encodes CASSLDRSNQPQHF.

This chain's CDR3 is CASSPSGVGQPQHF. The CDR3 nucleotides are TGTGCCAGCTCACCATCAGGGGTTGGTCAGCCCCAGCATTTT. V is TRBV18 and J is TRBJ1-5; D might be TRBD1 (6 bases). The CDR3 is 14 residues long. The V gene's germline CDR1 is KGHSH and CDR2 LQKENI. Trimming left V 2 bases short and J 6 bases short, with 11 bases between. Filled out from reference TRBV18 and TRBJ1-5, the complete variable domain reads NAGVMQNPRHLVRRRGQEARLRCSPMKGHSHVYWYRQLPEEGLKFMVYLQKENIIDESGMPKERFSAEFPKEGPSILRIQQVVRGDSAAYFCASSPSGVGQPQHFGDGTRLSIL.

This chain uses TRBV27 with TRBJ1-1, with D possibly matching TRBD1 (6 bases). Trimming left V 6 bases short and J 7 bases short, with 18 bases between. Germline CDR1 is MNHEY and CDR2 is SMNVEV (reference sequence). The CDR3 length is 14 residues. In DNA form, the CDR3 reads TGTGCCAGCAGGAGGGGGGGTCAGGGACTTGAAGCTTTCTTT. Amino acid sequence: CASRRGGQGLEAFF.

V and J are TRBV7-3 and TRBJ1-6; D is unresolved. Germline loops: CDR1 SGHTA, CDR2 FQGTGA. V lost 1 base to trimming and J lost 7 bases, with 8 bases between them. This CDR3 region has 14 residues. In nucleotides, the CDR3 is TGTGCCAGCAGCTTAAACAACGGGAATTCACCCCTCCACTTT. Translating it yields CASSLNNGNSPLHF.

This rearrangement joins TRBV11-2 to TRBJ1-2; D remains ambiguous. V lost 3 bases and J 2 bases, leaving 7 bases between the germline ends. From germline, CDR1 is SGHAT and CDR2 FQNNGV. This CDR3 contains 13 residues. The DNA for the CDR3 is TGTGCCAGCAGCTTCGCCCAGAACTATGGCTACACCTTC. Translating gives CASSFAQNYGYTF.

This chain connects TRBV5-8 to TRBJ1-5; no definite D call. CDR1 and CDR2 from the germline V gene are SGHTS and YDEGEE. The CDR3 spans 15 residues. Trimming removed 0 bases from V and 1 base from J, with 8 bases in between. CDR3 protein: CASSLGSRSNQPQHF. In nucleotides, the CDR3 is TGTGCCAGCAGCTTGGGGAGTAGGAGCAATCAGCCCCAGCATTTT.

This clone occurred once. The rearrangement links TRBV28 to TRBJ2-2; possible D gene TRBD1, 6 bases. V gave up 6 bases and J gave up 6 bases, with 17 bases separating them. CDR3 length: 15 residues. Germline V CDR1 and CDR2: MDHEN, SYDVKM. The DNA for the CDR3 is TGTGCCAGCAGACCGGGACATGACGATTCCGGGGAGCTGTTTTTT. Its protein product is CASRPGHDDSGELFF.

The chain couples TRBV13 to TRBJ1-1; no clear D. Germline V gene data show CDR1 as PRHDT and CDR2 as FYEKMQ (reference sequence). V lost 5 bases, J lost 1 base, and 8 bases lay in between. This CDR3 is 13 amino acids long. The CDR3 spells CASSRGSNTEAFF. DNA for the CDR3: TGTGCCAGCAGCCGAGGATCGAACACTGAAGCTTTCTTT.

V is TRBV12-3 or TRBV12-4 and J is TRBJ2-5; 7 bases are a match to TRBD1. V was pared by 6 bases and J by 7 bases, with 8 bases of the junction left unmatched. The CDR3 extends over 13 amino acids. The CDR3 spells CASSLTGRGTQYF. Here the CDR3 DNA reads TGTGCCAGCAGCTTGACAGGGAGAGGGACCCAGTACTTC.

The chain combines TRBV28 with TRBJ1-6, with unresolved D. V dropped 8 bases and J dropped 8 bases, with 13 bases sitting between them. CDR1 and CDR2 (germline): MDHEN, SYDVKM. The CDR3 is made up of 13 amino acids. Here the CDR3 reads CASGEPVDSPLHF. CDR3 DNA: TGTGCCAGCGGGGAGCCGGTTGATTCACCCCTCCACTTT.

V and J are TRBV18 and TRBJ2-3; D might be TRBD2 (5 bases). V lost 3 bases to trimming and J lost 0 bases, with 16 bases between them. Germline lookup yields CDR1 KGHSH and CDR2 LQKENI. The CDR3 extends over 17 amino acids. For the CDR3, the DNA is TGTGCCAGCTCACCCATGACCCAGCGGACTAGCACAGATACGCAGTATTTT. Protein product: CASSPMTQRTSTDTQYF.

The chain joins TRBV6-5 to TRBJ1-2; D perhaps matches TRBD1 (5 bases). V shed 8 bases and J shed 5 bases, with 18 bases lying between them. The CDR3 covers 14 residues. The germline V gene has CDR1 MNHEY and CDR2 SVGAGI. The CDR3 DNA reads as TGTGCCAGCCAACTACAGGAGGGGTTGTATGGCTACACCTTC. Encoded protein: CASQLQEGLYGYTF.